Each of the 15 T cell receptor beta chains below was sequenced from the same sample in a study of T cell responses to AZD1222 COVID-19 vaccine. Some clones are missing from TCRdb's copy, which holds only in-frame ones; the method was immunoSEQ multiplex PCR. The profile shows tens of thousands of clones, approximately 90% of them singletons. Sequences were derived from peripheral blood, sampled 28 days after the second AZD1222 dose. The receptors originated from an adult who received the AZD1222 COVID-19 vaccine.

This clone was detected only once. The rearrangement uses TRBV18 and TRBJ2-2; D gene uncertain. CDR1 and CDR2 from the germline V gene are KGHSH and LQKENI. This CDR3 is 16 amino acids long. V lost 3 bases and J 1 base, leaving 12 bases between the germline ends. For the CDR3, the DNA is TGTGCCAGCTCACCTCGAGGATCAGGGAACACCGGGGAGCTGTTTTTT. Encoded protein: CASSPRGSGNTGELFF.

This clone was seen only a few times. The chain uses TRBV15 and TRBJ2-7, with a tentative D call TRBD1 (6 bases). Germline V gene sequence: CDR1 LNHNV, CDR2 YYDKDF (reference sequence). The ends were cut back, 3 bases at V and 3 bases at J, with 9 bases in the middle. This CDR3 is 13 amino acids long. The CDR3 sequence is CATSRDSLYEQYF. CDR3 sequence (DNA): TGTGCCACCAGCAGGGACAGCCTCTACGAGCAGTACTTC.

The chain couples TRBV5-1 to TRBJ1-1, with D hard to call. Trimming took off 0 bases at V and 4 bases at J, with 13 bases between the two ends. This CDR3 is 15 amino acids long. Looked up from germline, CDR1 is SGHRS and CDR2 is YFSETQ. CDR3 region: CASSLGRRDPTEAFF. CDR3 DNA sequence: TGCGCCAGCAGCTTGGGCCGCCGTGATCCCACTGAAGCTTTCTTT.

J is TRBJ2-7 and V is TRBV11-2, with 9 positions matching TRBD2. The CDR3 has 14 residues. Germline lookup yields CDR1 SGHAT and CDR2 FQNNGV. J lost 6 bases, V lost 1 base, and 4 bases had no gene match. The CDR3 spells CASSLVGGGAEQYF. CDR3 bases: TGTGCCAGCAGCTTAGTTGGCGGGGGGGCCGAGCAGTACTTC. The variable domain in full, with the rest retrieved from reference TRBV11-2 and TRBJ2-7, is EAGVAQSPRYKIIEKRQSVAFWCNPISGHATLYWYQQILGQGPKLLIQFQNNGVVDDSQLPKDRFSAERLKGVDSTLKIQPAKLEDSAVYLCASSLVGGGAEQYFGPGTRLTVT.

V gene TRBV2 combines with J gene TRBJ1-4; the D gene is possibly TRBD1 (5 bases). Trimming removed 7 bases from V and 4 bases from J, with 10 bases in between. Germline assignment: CDR1 SNHLY and CDR2 FYNNEI. The CDR3 contains 13 residues. DNA for the CDR3: TGTGCCAGCAAGCAGGGATTTAATGAAAAACTGTTTTTT. Translated: CASKQGFNEKLFF.

The chain is built from TRBV6-5 and TRBJ1-5, with D maybe TRBD1 (5 bases). Per the germline V gene, CDR1 is MNHEY and CDR2 is SVGAGI. V was pared by 5 bases and J by 4 bases, with 9 bases between. The CDR3 is made up of 13 amino acids. The chain's CDR3 is CASSRDGNQPQHF. Here the CDR3 DNA reads TGTGCCAGCAGTAGGGACGGAAATCAGCCCCAGCATTTT.

The chain employs TRBV21-1 and TRBJ1-2; the tabulated D call, TRBD1, remains unverified against the DNA. TRBV21-1 is an annotated pseudogene. This CDR3 is built from 17 residues. Here the CDR3 DNA reads TGTGCCAGCGCAGCAAAGAGAGTCGGCAGGGTGAACTATGGCTACACCTTC. This sequence encodes CASAAKRVGRVNYGYTF.

The CDR3 DNA follows: TGTGCCACGGGGGCCGGGACAGGGGAAAAAAATGAGCAGTTCTTC. Translating it yields CATGAGTGEKNEQFF. The chain has TRBV6-4 and TRBJ2-1, with TRBD1 matching over 10 bases. The CDR3 totals 15 residues. With V trimmed by 10 bases and J by 7 bases, 13 bases remained unmatched. The germline V gene has CDR1 MRHNA and CDR2 SNTAGT.

The chain couples TRBV18 to TRBJ1-4; D not certain. Germline V CDR1 and CDR2: KGHSH, LQKENI. The CDR3 is made up of 17 amino acids. With 5 bases removed from V and 0 bases from J, the gap between germline ends came to 16 bases. CDR3: CASSAVFPPATNEKLFF. CDR3 DNA sequence: TGTGCCAGCTCAGCCGTCTTTCCCCCTGCAACTAATGAAAAACTGTTTTTT.

On this clone itself: One end of the junction does not line up with germline, which may come from a read error. V is TRBV19 and J is TRBJ2-7; TRBD2 might be the D (6 bases). CDR1 and CDR2 (germline): LNHDA, SQIVND (reference sequence). This CDR3 is built from 12 residues. CDR3 amino acids: CASGGLFRQPHF. DNA for the CDR3: TGTGCCAGTGGGGGACTGTTCCGTCAGCCCCACTTC.

The rearrangement uses TRBV19 and TRBJ1-5; 8 nucleotides line up with TRBD1. The J segment lost 4 bases and the V segment lost 5 bases, leaving 4 bases of the junction unmatched. Germline CDR1 and CDR2: LNHDA and SQIVND (reference sequence). There are 14 residues in the CDR3. CDR3 region: CASSPDRVNQPQHF. The CDR3 coding sequence is TGTGCCAGTAGTCCGGACAGGGTAAATCAGCCCCAGCATTTT.

This chain links TRBV19 with TRBJ1-3; D may be TRBD1 (5 bases). Germline lookup yields CDR1 LNHDA and CDR2 SQIVND (reference sequence). The CDR3 loop spans 15 amino acids. Trimming cost V 5 bases and J 2 bases, with 13 bases left between them. For the CDR3, the DNA is TGTGCCAGTAGTTCTACTGTAGGGGCTGGAAACACCATATATTTT. It translates to CASSSTVGAGNTIYF.

V and J are TRBV14 and TRBJ2-2, with D possibly being TRBD1 or TRBD2 (5 bases each). V lost 6 bases and J 7 bases, leaving 15 bases between the germline ends. The CDR3 runs to 14 residues. Per germline, CDR1 SGHDN and CDR2 FVKESK. The CDR3 is CASRLGTTGGELFF. The CDR3 DNA reads as TGTGCCAGCAGGCTCGGGACCACTGGCGGGGAGCTGTTTTTT.

The CDR3 here is CASSGGLAGGPSETQYF. CDR3 sequence (DNA): TGTGCCAGTAGTGGAGGACTAGCGGGAGGGCCCTCGGAGACCCAGTACTTC. The chain combines TRBV19 with TRBJ2-5, with 15 bases lining up with TRBD2. V lost 5 bases, J lost 5 bases, and 9 bases stayed unmatched. The germline gives CDR1 LNHDA, CDR2 SQIVND (reference sequence). The CDR3 is made up of 17 amino acids.

This clone is deemed medium-sized (0.01 to 0.1%). The chain couples TRBV30 to TRBJ2-3; tentatively, D is TRBD2 (6 bases). Germline V CDR1 and CDR2: GTSNPN, SVGIG (reference sequence). The CDR3 runs to 16 residues. The V end was cut by 0 bases, the J end by 4 bases, with 17 bases between. The CDR3 bases are TGTGCCTGGAGTGTAGTGGGAAGACTAGTTTCAGATACGCAGTATTTT. Translating gives CAWSVVGRLVSDTQYF.